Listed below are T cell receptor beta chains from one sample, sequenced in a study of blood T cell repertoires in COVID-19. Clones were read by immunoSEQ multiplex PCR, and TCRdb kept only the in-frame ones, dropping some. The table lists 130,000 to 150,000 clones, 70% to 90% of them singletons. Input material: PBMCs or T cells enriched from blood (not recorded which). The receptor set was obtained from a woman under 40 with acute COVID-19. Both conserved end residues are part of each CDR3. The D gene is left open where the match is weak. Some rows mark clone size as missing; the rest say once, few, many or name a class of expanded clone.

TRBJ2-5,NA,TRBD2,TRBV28,TGTGCCGCCTCCGGGACTAGCGGGAGAGAAGCGGAGACCCAGTACTTC,CAASGTSGREAETQYF
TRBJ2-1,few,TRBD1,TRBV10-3,TGTGCCATCAGGGAAGGGGGCGCGGGTGAGCAGTTCTTC,CAIREGGAGEQFF
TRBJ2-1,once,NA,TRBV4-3,TGCGCCAGCAGCCAAGATAACGTAGTTGCGGGATTGAATGAGCAGTTCTTC,CASSQDNVVAGLNEQFF
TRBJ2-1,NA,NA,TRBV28,TGTGCCAGCAGTTTAGTTAGCAGACAGAGAGATGAGCAGTTCTTC,CASSLVSRQRDEQFF
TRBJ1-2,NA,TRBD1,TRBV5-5,TGTGCCAGCAGCTCCCTCACAGGGGTGGGGGGCTATGGCTACACCTTC,CASSSLTGVGGYGYTF
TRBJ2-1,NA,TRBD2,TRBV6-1,TGTGCCAGCAGTGTTAATTTAATCCGGGGACTAGCGGAGGGGGGTGAGCAGTTCTTC,CASSVNLIRGLAEGGEQFF
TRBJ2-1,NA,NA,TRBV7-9,TGTGCCAGCAGCATACTAGAGACCCCCTACAATGAGCAGTTCTTC,CASSILETPYNEQFF
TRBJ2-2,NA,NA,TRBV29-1,TGCAGCGTCGGACAGACGAACACCGGGGAGCTGTTTTTT,CSVGQTNTGELFF
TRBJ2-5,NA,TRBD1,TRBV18,TGTGCCAGCTCAGCGGGACAGGGACGGGAGACCCAGTACTTC,CASSAGQGRETQYF
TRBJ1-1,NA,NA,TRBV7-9,TGTGCCAGCAGCCCTCCGAGTCTTGAAGCTTTCTTT,CASSPPSLEAFF
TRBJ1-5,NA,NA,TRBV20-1,TGCAGTGCTAGTTCAAGAGAAAATCAGCCCCAGCATTTT,CSASSRENQPQHF
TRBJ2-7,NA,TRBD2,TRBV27,TGTGCCAGCAGTTTTTCGAGCGGGAGGGTAACCTACGAGCAGTACTTC,CASSFSSGRVTYEQYF
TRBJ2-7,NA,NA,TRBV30,TGTGCCTGGGATACAGGATCCTACGAGCAGTACTTC,CAWDTGSYEQYF
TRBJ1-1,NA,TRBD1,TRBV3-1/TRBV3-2,TGTGCCAGCAGCCAAGGTTTCTGGACAGGGGATTTCACTGAAGCTTTCTTT,CASSQGFWTGDFTEAFF
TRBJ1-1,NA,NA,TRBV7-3,TGTGCCAGCAGCTTAACCAGGGTGACTGAAGCTTTCTTT,CASSLTRVTEAFF
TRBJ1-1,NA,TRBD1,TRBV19,TGTGCCAGTAGTTTCGCCGGGACAGGGCGCACTGAAGCTTTCTTT,CASSFAGTGRTEAFF
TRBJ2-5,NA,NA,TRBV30,TGTGCCTGGACCTACTCAGAGACCCAGTACTTC,CAWTYSETQYF
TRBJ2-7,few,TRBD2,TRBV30,TGTGCCTGGAGTGTGGGACTAGCGGTCTCCTACGAGCAGTACTTC,CAWSVGLAVSYEQYF
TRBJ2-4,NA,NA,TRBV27,TGTGCCAGCAGTTTATCCAGGGAAAAACTAAACATTCAGTACTTC,CASSLSREKLNIQYF
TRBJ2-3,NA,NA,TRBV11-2,TGTGCCAGCAGCTTATTCCGGTTCACAGATACGCAGTATTTT,CASSLFRFTDTQYF